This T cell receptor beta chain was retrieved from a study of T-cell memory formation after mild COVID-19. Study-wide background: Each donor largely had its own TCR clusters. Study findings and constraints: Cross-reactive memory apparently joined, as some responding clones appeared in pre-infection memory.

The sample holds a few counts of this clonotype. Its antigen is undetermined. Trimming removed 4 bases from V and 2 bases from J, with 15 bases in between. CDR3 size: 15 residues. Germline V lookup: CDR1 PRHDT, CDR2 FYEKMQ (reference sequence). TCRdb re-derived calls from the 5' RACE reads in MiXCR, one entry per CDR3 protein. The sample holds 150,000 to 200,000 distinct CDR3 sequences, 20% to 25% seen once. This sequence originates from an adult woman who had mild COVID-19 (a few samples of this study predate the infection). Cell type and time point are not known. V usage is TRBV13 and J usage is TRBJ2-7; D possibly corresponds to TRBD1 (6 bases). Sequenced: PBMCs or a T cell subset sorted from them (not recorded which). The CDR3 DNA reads TGTGCCAGCAGCTCCCGCCCGACAGGAGCCTACGAGCAGTACTTC. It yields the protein CASSSRPTGAYEQYF.